These 5 T cell receptor beta chains originate from one sample sequenced in a study of blood T cell repertoires in COVID-19. Profiling relied on immunoSEQ multiplex PCR, and the TCRdb table lists in-frame clones only, not all of them. This sample yields roughly 34,000 clones, of which around 80% are seen a single time; around a third belongs to the top ten. Sequencing input: peripheral blood. These receptors came from an elderly man with acute or convalescent COVID-19.

The chain uses TRBV7-2 and TRBJ2-4; 10 bases align to TRBD1. J was trimmed by 9 bases and V by 5 bases; bases with no gene match: 7. CDR1 is SGHTA, CDR2 FQGNSA, per germline. The CDR3 has 14 amino acids. In DNA, the CDR3 is TGTGCCAGCAGCACGGGACAGGGGTTCGGCATTCAGTACTTC. Its translation is CASSTGQGFGIQYF.

The chain links TRBV7-2 to TRBJ2-3; 8 bases agree with TRBD2. CDR1 and CDR2 from the germline V gene are SGHTA and FQGNSA. The CDR3 sequence is 16 residues long. The junction had 9 bases not matched to a gene; V was cut back by 4 bases and J by 3 bases. CDR3 coding DNA: TGTGCCAGCAGCTGGGGCTTGGCGGGAGGTACAGATACGCAGTATTTT. As protein: CASSWGLAGGTDTQYF.

The chain employs TRBV6-5 and TRBJ2-5; 10 bases match TRBD2. CDR1 and CDR2 (germline): MNHEY, SVGAGI. This CDR3 region has 15 residues. Trimming removed 6 bases from V and 5 bases from J; junction bases left unmatched: 9. This CDR3 reads CASSLGLASRETQYF. CDR3 DNA: TGTGCCAGCAGCCTGGGACTAGCGTCAAGGGAGACCCAGTACTTC.

This clone was counted between two and nine times. The chain recombines TRBV6-6 with TRBJ1-1; TRBD1 might be the D (6 bases). Germline V gives CDR1 MNHNY, CDR2 SVGAGI (reference sequence). V dropped 6 bases and J dropped 3 bases, with 14 bases sitting between them. There are 14 residues in the CDR3. The CDR3 protein is CASRDQGLDTEAFF. In DNA form, the CDR3 reads TGTGCCAGCAGAGACCAGGGGTTGGACACTGAAGCTTTCTTT.

The rearrangement uses TRBV29-1 and TRBJ1-1; 7 nucleotides match TRBD1. The V gene end was trimmed by 5 bases and the J gene end by 4 bases; junction bases not matched to a gene: 1. CDR1 and CDR2 from the germline V gene are SQVTM and ANQGSEA. The CDR3 is 11 residues long. Written as DNA, the CDR3 is TGCAGCGTTTCAGGGGGCACTGAAGCTTTCTTT. This gives the protein CSVSGGTEAFF.